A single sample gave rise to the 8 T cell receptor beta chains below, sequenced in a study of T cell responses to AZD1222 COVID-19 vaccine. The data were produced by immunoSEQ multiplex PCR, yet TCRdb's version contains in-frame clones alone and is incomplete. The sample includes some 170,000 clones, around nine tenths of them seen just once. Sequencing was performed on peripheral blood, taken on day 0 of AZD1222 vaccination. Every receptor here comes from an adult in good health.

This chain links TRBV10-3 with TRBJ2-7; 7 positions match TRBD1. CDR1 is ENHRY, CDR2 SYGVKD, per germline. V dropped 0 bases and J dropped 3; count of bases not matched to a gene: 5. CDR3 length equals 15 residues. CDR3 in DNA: TGTGCCATCAGTGAGTCCGGACAGGCGTACTACGAGCAGTACTTC. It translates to CAISESGQAYYEQYF.

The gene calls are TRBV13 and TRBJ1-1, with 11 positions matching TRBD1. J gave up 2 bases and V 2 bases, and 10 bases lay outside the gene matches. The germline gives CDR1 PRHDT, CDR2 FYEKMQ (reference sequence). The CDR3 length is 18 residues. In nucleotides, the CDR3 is TGTGCCAGCAGCTTATTCCTCGGGACAGGGGGTCGAAACACTGAAGCTTTCTTT. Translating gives CASSLFLGTGGRNTEAFF.

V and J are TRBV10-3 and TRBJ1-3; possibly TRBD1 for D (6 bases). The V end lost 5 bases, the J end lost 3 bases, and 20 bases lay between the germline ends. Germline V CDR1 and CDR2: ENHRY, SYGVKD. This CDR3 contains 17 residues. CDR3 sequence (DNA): TGTGCCATCAGTATCCATAGCCCCGGGGACATTGGAAACACCATATATTTT. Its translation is CAISIHSPGDIGNTIYF.

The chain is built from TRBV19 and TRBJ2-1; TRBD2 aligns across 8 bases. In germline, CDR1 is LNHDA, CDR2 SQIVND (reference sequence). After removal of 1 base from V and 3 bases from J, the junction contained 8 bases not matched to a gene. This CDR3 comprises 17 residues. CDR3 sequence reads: CASSIASRLARYNEQFF. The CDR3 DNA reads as TGTGCCAGTAGTATAGCATCGAGACTAGCGCGCTACAATGAGCAGTTCTTC. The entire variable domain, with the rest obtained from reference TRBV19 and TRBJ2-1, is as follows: DGGITQSPKYLFRKEGQNVTLSCEQNLNHDAMYWYRQDPGQGLRLIYYSQIVNDFQKGDIAEGYSVSREKKESFPLTVTSAQKNPTAFYLCASSIASRLARYNEQFFGPGTRLTVL.

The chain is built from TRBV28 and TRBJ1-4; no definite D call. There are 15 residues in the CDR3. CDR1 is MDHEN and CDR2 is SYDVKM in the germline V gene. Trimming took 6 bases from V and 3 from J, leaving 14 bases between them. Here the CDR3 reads CASRPKGRSNEKLFF. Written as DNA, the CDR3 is TGTGCCAGCAGGCCGAAGGGCCGGTCTAATGAAAAACTGTTTTTT.

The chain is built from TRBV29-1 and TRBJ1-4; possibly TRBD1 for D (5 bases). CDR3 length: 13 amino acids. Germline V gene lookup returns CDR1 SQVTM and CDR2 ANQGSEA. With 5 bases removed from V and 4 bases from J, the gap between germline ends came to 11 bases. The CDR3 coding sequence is TGCAGCGTTCTAAGGGGCGTTAATGAAAAACTGTTTTTT. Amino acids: CSVLRGVNEKLFF. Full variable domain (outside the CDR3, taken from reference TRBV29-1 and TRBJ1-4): SAVISQKPSRDICQRGTSLTIQCQVDSQVTMMFWYRQQPGQSLTLIATANQGSEATYESGFVIDKFPISRPNLTFSTLTVSNMSPEDSSIYLCSVLRGVNEKLFFGSGTQLSVL.

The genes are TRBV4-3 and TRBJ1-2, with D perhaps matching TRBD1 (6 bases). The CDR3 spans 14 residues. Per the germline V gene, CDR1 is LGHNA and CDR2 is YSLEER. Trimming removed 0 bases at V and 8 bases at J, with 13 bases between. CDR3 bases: TGCGCCAGCAGCCAAGAAAGGGGGATCGGAGGCTACACCTTC. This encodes CASSQERGIGGYTF.

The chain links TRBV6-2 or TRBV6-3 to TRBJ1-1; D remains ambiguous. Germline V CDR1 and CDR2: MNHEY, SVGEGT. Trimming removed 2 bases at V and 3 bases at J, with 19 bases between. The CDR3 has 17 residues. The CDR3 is CASSYGQEWSWDTEAFF. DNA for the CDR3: TGTGCCAGCAGTTACGGGCAGGAGTGGTCATGGGACACTGAAGCTTTCTTT.